This record looks at one TCR beta chain sequence and its context. Its antigen is unknown. Germline values: CDR1 MNHEY, CDR2 SVGAGI. The CDR3 runs 12 residues. The authors used about 3,500 ng of total RNA per TCR library. Across eight separate reactions for each sample, cDNA was made. TCRdb reprocessed the 5' RACE reads and keeps a single row for each CDR3 protein, giving no DNA. This repertoire includes 420,000 or so distinct CDR3 sequences. These data belong to a study of monozygotic twins with inflammatory bowel disease. Findings of the study overall: No difference in repertoire similarity was seen between concordant and discordant twins, possibly because power was limited.

The sequencing sample was made of blood. The chain couples TRBV6-5 to TRBJ1-2; TCRdb indicates TRBD1, and absent DNA this call remains unverified. The origin of this receptor is a human donor with ulcerative colitis or Crohn's disease, or a healthy co-twin of an affected twin (not recorded which). CDR3 amino acids: CASGGGGLGYTF.